The text below deals with one T cell receptor (beta chain). The clone's antigen remains unknown. No base quality information exists; no much larger clone differs at one position. The sample originates from a study of blood T cell repertoires in COVID-19 (dated by TCRdb to about 2020). At the level of the whole study: Collaborator samples came from the United States, Italy and Spain and covered acute and convalescent phases of COVID-19. Samples came from the ongoing ImmuneRACE study (first 160 participants) plus 1,254 subjects from 6 global collaborators. The prospective study material was composed of cDNA or gDNA derived from T cells, B-cell-depleted T cells, or PBMCs. The dataset comprised deeply sampled blood TCRbeta repertoires from subjects exposed to, actively infected with, or recovered from COVID-19. Sample metadata almost always included a de-identified subject ID, COVID-19 status, age in years and sex. Where available, HLA class I and class II types were obtained from metadata supplied by the sample provider rather than from assay-based typing. The repertoires were released in a freely available public database intended as a resource for research on the immune response to SARS-CoV-2.

TCRbeta CDR3 regions were amplified from genomic DNA by means of the immunoSEQ Assay, a bias-controlled multiplex PCR. In the paper's pipeline: The number of nucleated cells in each sample was estimated from the amplification of reference gene primers within the assay. To quantify the absolute abundance of each unique TCRbeta CDR3 rearrangement, sequence reads were collapsed and filtered. For each sample, productive Simpson clonality was calculated as the square root of Simpson's diversity index across productive rearrangements. As stored in TCRdb, this immuneACCESS dataset retains in-frame rearrangements with V and J assigned. A fraction of the clones does not appear; measured against another copy, unresolved V genes explain less than half of the discrepancy, and the remainder lacks a known reason. D and trimming come from the DNA, and the V and J calls and clone size come from that table. The sample includes hundreds of thousands of clones, with about 85% observed a single time. Roughly 3.9% of the sample goes to the ten largest clones.

Whole blood was collected in K2EDTA tubes by collaborating institutions according to the institutions' own protocols. Collaborator samples were shipped for TCRbeta analysis as frozen whole blood, isolated PBMCs, or DNA extracted from either sample type. General findings and caveats noted by the study authors: How much clinical and demographic metadata was included differed by source and by participant, and the metadata was provided uncurated.

Looking up the germline V gene yields CDR1 MGHRA and CDR2 YSYEKL. The CDR3 sequence holds 14 residues, the cysteine and phenylalanine included. Only CDR3 DNA remains: 42 bases, in frame from the first base. At the junction V is shortened by 3 bases and J by 6 bases; bases outside the gene matches: 5. The source of this sequence is a woman under 30 with acute or convalescent COVID-19. The receptor chain draws on TRBV4-1 and TRBJ1-1; 9 bases in the middle match TRBD1. Sequencing was done on a sample of peripheral blood. This receptor carries the CDR3 CASSHPGQGPEAFF. Here is the DNA: TGCGCCAGCAGCCATCCGGGACAGGGCCCTGAAGCTTTCTTT.